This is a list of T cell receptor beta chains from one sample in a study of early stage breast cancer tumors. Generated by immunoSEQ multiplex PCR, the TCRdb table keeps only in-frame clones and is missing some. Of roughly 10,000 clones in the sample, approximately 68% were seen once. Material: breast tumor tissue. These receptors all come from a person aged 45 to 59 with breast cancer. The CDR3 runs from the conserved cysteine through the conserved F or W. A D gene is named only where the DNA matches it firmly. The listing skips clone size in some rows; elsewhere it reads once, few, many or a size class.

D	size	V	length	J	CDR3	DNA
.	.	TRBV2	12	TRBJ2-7	CASKTNSYEQYF	TGTGCCAGCAAGACTAACTCCTACGAGCAGTACTTC
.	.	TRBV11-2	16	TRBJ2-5	CASSLERGTLQETQYF	TGTGCCAGCAGCTTAGAAAGGGGGACACTGCAAGAGACCCAGTACTTC
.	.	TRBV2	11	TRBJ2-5	CASRSQETQYF	TGTGCCAGCAGGTCTCAAGAGACCCAGTACTTC
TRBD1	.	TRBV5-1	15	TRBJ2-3	CASSLGTGVTDTQYF	TGCGCCAGCAGCCTGGGAACAGGGGTGACAGATACGCAGTATTTT
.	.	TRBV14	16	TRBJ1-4	CASSQLSSVSTEKLFF	TGTGCCAGCAGCCAGCTGTCTTCGGTATCTACTGAAAAACTGTTTTTT
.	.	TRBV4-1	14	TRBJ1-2	CASRETATFGGYTF	TGCGCCAGCAGGGAAACAGCGACCTTTGGGGGCTACACCTTC
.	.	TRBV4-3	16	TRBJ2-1	CASSQDRGGWPNEQFF	TGCGCCAGCAGCCAGGACCGAGGGGGATGGCCCAATGAGCAGTTCTTC
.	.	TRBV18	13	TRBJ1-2	CASSPDPLYGYTF	TGTGCCAGCTCACCTGACCCCCTCTATGGCTACACCTTC
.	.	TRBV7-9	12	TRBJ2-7	CASSLQAYEQYF	TGTGCCAGCAGCTTACAAGCCTACGAGCAGTACTTC
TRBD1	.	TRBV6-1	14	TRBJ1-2	CASRVQGLNYGYTF	TGTGCCAGCAGGGTACAGGGGTTGAATTATGGCTACACCTTC
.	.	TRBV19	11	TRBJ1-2	CASSRAEGYTF	TGTGCCAGTAGTAGGGCAGAGGGCTACACCTTC
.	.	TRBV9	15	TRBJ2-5	CASSVGDSPRQTQYF	TGTGCCAGCAGCGTAGGGGATTCGCCTAGACAGACCCAGTACTTC
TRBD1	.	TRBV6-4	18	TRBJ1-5	CASSDSAPTGGRKQPQHF	TGTGCCAGCAGTGACTCCGCCCCTACAGGGGGCCGTAAACAGCCCCAGCATTTT
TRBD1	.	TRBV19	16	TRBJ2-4	CASSTGTGVAKNIQYF	TGTGCCAGTAGTACTGGGACAGGGGTAGCCAAAAACATTCAGTACTTC
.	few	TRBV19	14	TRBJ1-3	CASGRTVSGNTIYF	TGTGCCAGTGGGAGGACAGTCTCTGGAAACACCATATATTTT
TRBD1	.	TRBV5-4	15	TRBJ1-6	CASSLRTGTNSPLHF	TGTGCCAGCAGCTTAAGGACAGGGACTAATTCACCCCTCCACTTT
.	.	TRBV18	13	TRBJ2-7	CASSPQLTYEQYF	TGTGCCAGCTCACCTCAACTAACCTACGAGCAGTACTTC
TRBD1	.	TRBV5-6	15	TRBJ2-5	CASSPWAGGRETQYF	TGTGCCAGCAGCCCATGGGCAGGGGGCAGAGAGACCCAGTACTTC
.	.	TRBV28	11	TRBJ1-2	CASRVPYGYTF	TGTGCCAGCAGGGTTCCCTATGGCTACACCTTC
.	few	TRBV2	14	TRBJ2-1	CASRAVPVHNEQFF	TGTGCCAGCAGGGCGGTCCCAGTCCACAATGAGCAGTTCTTC
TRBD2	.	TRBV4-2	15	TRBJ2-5	CASSRGLAGDETQYF	TGTGCCAGCAGCCGCGGACTAGCGGGAGACGAGACCCAGTACTTC
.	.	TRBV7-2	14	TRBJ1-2	CASTGTVINYGYTF	TGTGCCAGCACCGGGACGGTTATTAACTATGGCTACACCTTC
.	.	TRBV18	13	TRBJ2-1	CASSPPGAGEQFF	TGTGCCAGCTCACCACCGGGGGCCGGTGAGCAGTTCTTC
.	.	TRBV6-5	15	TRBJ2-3	CASSYEGGPKDTQYF	TGTGCCAGCAGTTATGAGGGGGGGCCAAAAGATACGCAGTATTTT
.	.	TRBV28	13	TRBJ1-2	CASRLPRGLFPIF	TGTGCCAGCAGACTTCCCCGGGGACTTTTCCCCATCTTC
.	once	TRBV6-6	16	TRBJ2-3	CASSYSRGASTDTQYF	TGTGCCAGCAGTTACTCTAGGGGAGCCAGCACAGATACGCAGTATTTT
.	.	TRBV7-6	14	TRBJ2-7	CASSLSQGGYEQYF	TGTGCCAGCAGCCTCTCACAGGGCGGCTACGAGCAGTACTTC
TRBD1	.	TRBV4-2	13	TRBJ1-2	CASSLGTGDGYTF	TGTGCCAGCAGCTTAGGGACAGGGGATGGCTACACCTTC
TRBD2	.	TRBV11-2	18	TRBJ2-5	CASSFAGLAGAGGETQYF	TGTGCCAGCAGCTTTGCCGGACTAGCGGGGGCCGGGGGAGAGACCCAGTACTTC
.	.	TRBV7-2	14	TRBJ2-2	CASSLDLPAGELFF	TGTGCCAGCAGCTTAGACCTCCCGGCGGGGGAGCTGTTTTTT
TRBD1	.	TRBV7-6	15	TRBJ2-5	CASSILQGARETQYF	TGTGCCAGCAGCATATTACAGGGGGCGCGGGAGACCCAGTACTTC
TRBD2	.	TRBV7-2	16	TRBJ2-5	CASSLDPSGSQETQYF	TGTGCCAGCAGCTTAGATCCTAGCGGGAGTCAAGAGACCCAGTACTTC
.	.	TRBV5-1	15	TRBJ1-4	CASSLSGGLDEKLFF	TGCGCCAGCAGCTTATCCGGGGGGCTAGATGAAAAACTGTTTTTT
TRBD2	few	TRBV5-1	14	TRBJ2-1	CASSSEGGLGEQFF	TGCGCCAGCAGCTCGGAGGGAGGGTTGGGTGAGCAGTTCTTC
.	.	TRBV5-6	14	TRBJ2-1	CASSLVPGQMGKFF	TGTGCCAGCAGCTTGGTACCCGGCCAGATGGGGAAGTTCTTC
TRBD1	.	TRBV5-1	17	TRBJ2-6	CASSFPGQGTGANVLTF	TGCGCCAGCAGCTTTCCGGGACAGGGGACAGGGGCCAACGTCCTGACTTTC
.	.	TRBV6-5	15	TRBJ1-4	CASSYRDKDNEKLFF	TGTGCCAGCAGTTACCGGGACAAGGATAATGAAAAACTGTTTTTT